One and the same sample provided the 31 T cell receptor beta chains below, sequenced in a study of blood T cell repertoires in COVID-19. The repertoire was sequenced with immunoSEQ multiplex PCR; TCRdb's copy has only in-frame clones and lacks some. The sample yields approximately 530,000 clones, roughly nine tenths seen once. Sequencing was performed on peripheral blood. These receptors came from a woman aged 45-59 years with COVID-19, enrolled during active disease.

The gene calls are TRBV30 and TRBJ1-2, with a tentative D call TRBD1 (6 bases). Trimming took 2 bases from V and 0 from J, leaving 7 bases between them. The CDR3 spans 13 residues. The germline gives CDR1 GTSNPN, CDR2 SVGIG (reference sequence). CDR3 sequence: CAWSKGANYGYTF. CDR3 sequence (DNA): TGTGCCTGGAGTAAGGGGGCTAACTATGGCTACACCTTC.

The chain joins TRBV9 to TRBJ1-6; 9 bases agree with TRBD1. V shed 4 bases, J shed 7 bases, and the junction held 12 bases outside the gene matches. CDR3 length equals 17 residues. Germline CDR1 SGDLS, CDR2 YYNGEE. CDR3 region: CASSSPLRGQGNSPLHF. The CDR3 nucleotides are TGTGCCAGCAGCTCCCCCCTTAGGGGACAGGGCAATTCACCCCTCCACTTT.

CDR3: CASSRGSELFF. DNA of the CDR3: TGCGCCAGCAGCCGCGGGTCCGAGCTGTTTTTT. The chain uses TRBV4-1 and TRBJ2-2; D is perhaps TRBD2 (5 bases). The CDR3 totals 11 residues. In germline, CDR1 is MGHRA, CDR2 YSYEKL. The ends were cut back, 4 bases at V and 11 bases at J, with 8 bases in the middle.

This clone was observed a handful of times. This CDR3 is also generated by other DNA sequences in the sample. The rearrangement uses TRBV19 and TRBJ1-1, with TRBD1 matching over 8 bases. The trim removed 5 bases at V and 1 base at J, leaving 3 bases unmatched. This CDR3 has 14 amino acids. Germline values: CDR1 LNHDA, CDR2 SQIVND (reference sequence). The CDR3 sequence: CASSLGQGNTEAFF. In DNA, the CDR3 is TGTGCCAGTAGTCTTGGACAGGGGAACACTGAAGCTTTCTTT. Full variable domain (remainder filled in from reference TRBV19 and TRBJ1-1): DGGITQSPKYLFRKEGQNVTLSCEQNLNHDAMYWYRQDPGQGLRLIYYSQIVNDFQKGDIAEGYSVSREKKESFPLTVTSAQKNPTAFYLCASSLGQGNTEAFFGQGTRLTVV.

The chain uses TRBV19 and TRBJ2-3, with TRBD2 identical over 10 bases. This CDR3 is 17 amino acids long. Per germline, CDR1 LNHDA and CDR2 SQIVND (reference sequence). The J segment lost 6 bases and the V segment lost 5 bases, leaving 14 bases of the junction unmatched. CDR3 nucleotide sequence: TGTGCCAGTAGTCTACGACTAGCGGGCGCTGCATGGGATACGCAGTATTTT. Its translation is CASSLRLAGAAWDTQYF. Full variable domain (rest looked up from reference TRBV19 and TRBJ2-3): DGGITQSPKYLFRKEGQNVTLSCEQNLNHDAMYWYRQDPGQGLRLIYYSQIVNDFQKGDIAEGYSVSREKKESFPLTVTSAQKNPTAFYLCASSLRLAGAAWDTQYFGPGTRLTVL.

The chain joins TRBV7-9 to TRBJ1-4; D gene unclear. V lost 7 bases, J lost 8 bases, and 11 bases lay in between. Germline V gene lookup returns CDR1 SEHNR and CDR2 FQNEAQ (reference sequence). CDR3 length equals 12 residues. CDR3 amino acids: CASTSYGEKLFF. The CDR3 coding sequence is TGTGCCAGCACCTCTTATGGCGAAAAACTGTTTTTT. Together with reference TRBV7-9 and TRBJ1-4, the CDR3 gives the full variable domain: DTGVSQNPRHKITKRGQNVTFRCDPISEHNRLYWYRQTLGQGPEFLTYFQNEAQLEKSRLLSDRFSAERPKGSFSTLEIQRTEQGDSAMYLCASTSYGEKLFFGSGTQLSVL.

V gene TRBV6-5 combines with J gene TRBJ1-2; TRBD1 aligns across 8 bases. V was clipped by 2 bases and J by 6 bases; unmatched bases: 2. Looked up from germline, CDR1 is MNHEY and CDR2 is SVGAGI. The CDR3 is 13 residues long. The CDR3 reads CASSYRTGNGYTF. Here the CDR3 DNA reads TGTGCCAGCAGTTACAGGACAGGGAATGGCTACACCTTC.

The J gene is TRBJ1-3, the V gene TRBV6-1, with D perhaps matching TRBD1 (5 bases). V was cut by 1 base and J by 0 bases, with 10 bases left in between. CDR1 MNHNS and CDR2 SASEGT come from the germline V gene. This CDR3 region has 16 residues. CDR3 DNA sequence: TGTGCCAGCAGTGAAGAAAGGACAAACTCTGGAAACACCATATATTTT. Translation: CASSEERTNSGNTIYF.

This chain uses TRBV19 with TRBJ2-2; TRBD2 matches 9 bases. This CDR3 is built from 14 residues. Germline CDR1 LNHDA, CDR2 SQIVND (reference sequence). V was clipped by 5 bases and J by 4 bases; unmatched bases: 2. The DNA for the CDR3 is TGTGCCAGTAGTGAGACTAGCGGCACCGGGGAGCTGTTTTTT. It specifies CASSETSGTGELFF. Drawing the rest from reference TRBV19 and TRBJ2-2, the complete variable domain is DGGITQSPKYLFRKEGQNVTLSCEQNLNHDAMYWYRQDPGQGLRLIYYSQIVNDFQKGDIAEGYSVSREKKESFPLTVTSAQKNPTAFYLCASSETSGTGELFFGEGSRLTVL.

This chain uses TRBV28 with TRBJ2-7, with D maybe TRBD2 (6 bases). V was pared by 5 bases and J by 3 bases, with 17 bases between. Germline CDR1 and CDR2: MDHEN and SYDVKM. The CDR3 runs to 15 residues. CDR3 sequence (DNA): TGTGCCAGCAGTCCCTATCACTCCGGGGGCTACGAGCAGTACTTC. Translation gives CASSPYHSGGYEQYF.

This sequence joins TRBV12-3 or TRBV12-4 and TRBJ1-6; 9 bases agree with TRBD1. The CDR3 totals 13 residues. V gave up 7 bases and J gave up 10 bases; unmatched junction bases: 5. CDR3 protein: CASTRTGASPLHF. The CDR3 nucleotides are TGTGCCAGCACCCGGACAGGGGCCTCACCCCTCCACTTT.

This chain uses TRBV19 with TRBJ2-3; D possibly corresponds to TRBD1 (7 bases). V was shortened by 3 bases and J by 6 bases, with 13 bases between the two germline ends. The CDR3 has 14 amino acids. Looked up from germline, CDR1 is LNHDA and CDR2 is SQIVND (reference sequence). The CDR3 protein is CASSIQEGADTQYF. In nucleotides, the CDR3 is TGTGCCAGTAGTATCCAGGAGGGGGCTGATACGCAGTATTTT.

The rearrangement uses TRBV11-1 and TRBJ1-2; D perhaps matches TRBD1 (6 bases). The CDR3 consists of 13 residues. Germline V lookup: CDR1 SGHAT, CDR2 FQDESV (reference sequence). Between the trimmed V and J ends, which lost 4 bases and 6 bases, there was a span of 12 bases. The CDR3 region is CASSSGTSDGYTF. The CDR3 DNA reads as TGTGCCAGCAGCTCCGGGACAAGCGATGGCTACACCTTC. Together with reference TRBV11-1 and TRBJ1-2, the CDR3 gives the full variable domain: EAEVAQSPRYKITEKSQAVAFWCDPISGHATLYWYRQILGQGPELLVQFQDESVVDDSQLPKDRFSAERLKGVDSTLKIQPAELGDSAMYLCASSSGTSDGYTFGSGTRLTVV.

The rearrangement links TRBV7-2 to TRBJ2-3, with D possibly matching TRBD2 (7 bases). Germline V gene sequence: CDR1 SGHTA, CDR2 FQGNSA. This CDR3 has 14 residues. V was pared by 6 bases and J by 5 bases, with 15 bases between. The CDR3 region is CASSLGGGRDTQYF. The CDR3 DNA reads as TGTGCCAGCAGTTTGGGGGGGGGCAGAGATACGCAGTATTTT.

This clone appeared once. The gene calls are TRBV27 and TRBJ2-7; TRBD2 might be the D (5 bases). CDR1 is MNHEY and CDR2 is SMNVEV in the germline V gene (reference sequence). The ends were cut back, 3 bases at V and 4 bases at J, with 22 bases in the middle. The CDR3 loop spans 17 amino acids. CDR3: CASSLSVGRGPGYEQYF. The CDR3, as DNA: TGTGCCAGCAGTTTGTCGGTCGGACGAGGGCCCGGGTACGAGCAGTACTTC.

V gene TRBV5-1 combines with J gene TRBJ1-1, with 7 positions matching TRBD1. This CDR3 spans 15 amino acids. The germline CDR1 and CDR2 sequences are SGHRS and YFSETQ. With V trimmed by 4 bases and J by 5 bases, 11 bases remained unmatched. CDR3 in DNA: TGCGCCAGCAGCCCGATGGAGGGGGCGCGGACTGAAGCTTTCTTT. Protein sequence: CASSPMEGARTEAFF.

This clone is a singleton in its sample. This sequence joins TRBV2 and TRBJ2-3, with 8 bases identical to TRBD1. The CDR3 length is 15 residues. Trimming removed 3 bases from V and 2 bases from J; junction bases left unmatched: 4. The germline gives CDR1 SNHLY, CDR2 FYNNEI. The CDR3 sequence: CASSDRGRLTDTQYF. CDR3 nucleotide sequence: TGTGCCAGCAGTGACAGGGGGCGCCTCACAGATACGCAGTATTTT.

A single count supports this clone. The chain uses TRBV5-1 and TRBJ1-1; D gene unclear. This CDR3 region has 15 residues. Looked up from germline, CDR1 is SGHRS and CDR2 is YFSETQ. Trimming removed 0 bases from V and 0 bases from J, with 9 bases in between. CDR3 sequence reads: CASSLGGFMNTEAFF. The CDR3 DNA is TGCGCCAGCAGCTTGGGAGGTTTTATGAACACTGAAGCTTTCTTT.

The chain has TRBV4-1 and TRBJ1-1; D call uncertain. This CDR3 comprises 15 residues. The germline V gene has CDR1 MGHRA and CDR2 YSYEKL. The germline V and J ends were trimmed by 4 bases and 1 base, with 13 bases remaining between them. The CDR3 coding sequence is TGCGCCAGCAGCCCAGGAGGATATGGGAACACTGAAGCTTTCTTT. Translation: CASSPGGYGNTEAFF.

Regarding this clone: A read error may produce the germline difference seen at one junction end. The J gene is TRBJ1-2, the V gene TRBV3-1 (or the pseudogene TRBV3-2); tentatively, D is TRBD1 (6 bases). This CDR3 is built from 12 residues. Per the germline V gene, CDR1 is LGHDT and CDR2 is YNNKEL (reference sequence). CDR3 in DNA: TGTGCCAGCACCCAAGGGGGGGGAGGCTACACCTTC. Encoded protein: CASTQGGGGYTF.

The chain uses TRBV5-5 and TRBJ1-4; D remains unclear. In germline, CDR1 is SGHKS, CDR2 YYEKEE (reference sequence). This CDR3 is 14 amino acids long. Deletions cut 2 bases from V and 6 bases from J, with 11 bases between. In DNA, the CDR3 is TGTGCCAGCAGCTTCACGGTGCCGGATGAAAAACTGTTTTTT. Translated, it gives CASSFTVPDEKLFF. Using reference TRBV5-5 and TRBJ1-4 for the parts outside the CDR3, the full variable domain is DAGVTQSPTHLIKTRGQQVTLRCSPISGHKSVSWYQQVLGQGPQFIFQYYEKEERGRGNFPDRFSARQFPNYSSELNVNALLLGDSALYLCASSFTVPDEKLFFGSGTQLSVL.

The CDR3 loop is CASRFNWADGETQYF. Written as DNA, the CDR3 is TGTGCCAGCAGGTTCAACTGGGCCGATGGGGAGACCCAGTACTTC. V is TRBV5-8 and J is TRBJ2-5; D is unclear. The germline V and J ends were trimmed by 5 bases and 5 bases, with 19 bases remaining between them. The length of the CDR3 is 15 residues. Per the germline V gene, CDR1 is SGHTS and CDR2 is YDEGEE. The full variable domain, rest sourced from reference TRBV5-8 and TRBJ2-5, is EAGVTQSPTHLIKTRGQQATLRCSPISGHTSVYWYQQALGLGLQFLLWYDEGEERNRGNFPPRFSGRQFPNYSSELNVNALELEDSALYLCASRFNWADGETQYFGPGTRLLVL.

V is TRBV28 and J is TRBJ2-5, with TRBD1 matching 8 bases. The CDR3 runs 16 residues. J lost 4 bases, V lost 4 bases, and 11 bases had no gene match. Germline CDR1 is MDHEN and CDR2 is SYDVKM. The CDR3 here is CASSSPGQGGGETQYF. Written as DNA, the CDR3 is TGTGCCAGCAGTTCCCCCGGACAGGGTGGGGGAGAGACCCAGTACTTC.

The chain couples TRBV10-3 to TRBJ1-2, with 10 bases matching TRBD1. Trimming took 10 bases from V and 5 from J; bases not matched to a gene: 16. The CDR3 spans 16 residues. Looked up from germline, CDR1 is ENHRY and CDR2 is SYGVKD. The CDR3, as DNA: TGTGCCACCGTCTCGACATTAGACAGGGGGCGTTATGGCTACACCTTC. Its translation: CATVSTLDRGRYGYTF.

The CDR3 region has the DNA TGTGCCAGCAGTTCTAGCGGGGGCTACGAGCAGTACTTC. Protein sequence: CASSSSGGYEQYF. V and J are TRBV6-5 and TRBJ2-7; 10 bases fit TRBD2. Germline V gives CDR1 MNHEY, CDR2 SVGAGI. V dropped 4 bases and J dropped 3; count of bases not matched to a gene: 0. The CDR3 totals 13 residues.

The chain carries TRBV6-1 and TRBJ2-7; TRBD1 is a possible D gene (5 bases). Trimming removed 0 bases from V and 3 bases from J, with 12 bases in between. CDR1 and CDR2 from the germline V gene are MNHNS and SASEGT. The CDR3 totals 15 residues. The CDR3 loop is CASSEAPGPGYEQYF. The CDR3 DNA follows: TGTGCCAGCAGTGAAGCGCCAGGGCCAGGCTACGAGCAGTACTTC.

CDR3 sequence: CAWREFDTQYF. The CDR3 DNA sequence: TGTGCCTGGAGGGAGTTCGATACGCAGTATTTT. V is TRBV30 and J is TRBJ2-3; D unresolved. The CDR3 has 11 residues. Per germline, CDR1 GTSNPN and CDR2 SVGIG (reference sequence). V lost 3 bases, J lost 6 bases, and 7 bases lay in between. The entire variable domain, with the rest obtained from reference TRBV30 and TRBJ2-3, is as follows: SQTIHQWPATLVQPVGSPLSLECTVEGTSNPNLYWYRQAAGRGLQLLFYSVGIGQISSEVPQNLSASRPQDRQFILSSKKLLLSDSGFYLCAWREFDTQYFGPGTRLTVL.

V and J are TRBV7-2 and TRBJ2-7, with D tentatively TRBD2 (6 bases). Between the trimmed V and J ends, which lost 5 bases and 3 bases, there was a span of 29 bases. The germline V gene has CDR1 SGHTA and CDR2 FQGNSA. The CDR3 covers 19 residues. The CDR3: CASSAQFFPGPQGGYEQYF. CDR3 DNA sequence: TGTGCCAGCAGCGCCCAATTCTTTCCGGGACCCCAGGGAGGCTACGAGCAGTACTTC.

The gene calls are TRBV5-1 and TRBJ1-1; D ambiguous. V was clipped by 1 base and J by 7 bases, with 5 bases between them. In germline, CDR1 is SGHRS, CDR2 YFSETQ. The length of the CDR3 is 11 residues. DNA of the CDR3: TGCGCCAGCAGCTTGCGCGGTGAAGCTTTCTTT. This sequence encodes CASSLRGEAFF.

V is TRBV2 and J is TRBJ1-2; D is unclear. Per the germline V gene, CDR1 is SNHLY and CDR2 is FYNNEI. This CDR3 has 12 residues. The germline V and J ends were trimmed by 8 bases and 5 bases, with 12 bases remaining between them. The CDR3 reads CASAGDFYGYTF. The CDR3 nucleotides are TGTGCCAGCGCTGGAGACTTTTATGGCTACACCTTC. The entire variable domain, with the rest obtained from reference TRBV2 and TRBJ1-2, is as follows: EPEVTQTPSHQVTQMGQEVILRCVPISNHLYFYWYRQILGQKVEFLVSFYNNEISEKSEIFDDQFSVERPDGSNFTLKIRSTKLEDSAMYFCASAGDFYGYTFGSGTRLTVV.

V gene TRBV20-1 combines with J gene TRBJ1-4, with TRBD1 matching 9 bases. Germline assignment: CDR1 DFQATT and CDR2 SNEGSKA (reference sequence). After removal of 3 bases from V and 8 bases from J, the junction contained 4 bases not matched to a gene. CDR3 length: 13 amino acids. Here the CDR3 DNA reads TGCAGTGCTAGTGAGGGACAGGGAGAAAAACTGTTTTTT. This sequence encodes CSASEGQGEKLFF.